The 12 T cell receptor beta chains listed next were all sequenced from one sample in a study of T cell responses to AZD1222 COVID-19 vaccine. Clones were read by immunoSEQ multiplex PCR, and TCRdb kept only the in-frame ones, dropping some. In the table there are about 110,000 clones, roughly 91% of which are singletons. The input for sequencing was peripheral blood, taken on day 0 of AZD1222 vaccination. These receptors all come from an adult in good health.

This clone was counted many times. The chain uses TRBV6-1 and TRBJ2-3; 10 positions match TRBD1. Per the germline V gene, CDR1 is MNHNS and CDR2 is SASEGT. The CDR3 runs 14 residues. V was clipped by 3 bases and J by 6 bases; unmatched bases: 3. CDR3 nucleotide sequence: TGTGCCAGCAGTGAGGGGACAGGGGTCGATACGCAGTATTTT. Translation gives CASSEGTGVDTQYF.

The chain carries TRBV10-2 and TRBJ1-5; D call uncertain. Germline loops: CDR1 WSHSY, CDR2 SAAADI. CDR3 length: 19 amino acids. The V gene lost 0 bases and the J gene lost 0 bases, with 18 bases spanning the gap. The CDR3 spells CASSESPSGLGYSNQPQHF. CDR3 bases: TGCGCCAGCAGTGAGTCGCCATCGGGTCTGGGCTATAGCAATCAGCCCCAGCATTTT.

The rearrangement joins TRBV19 to TRBJ1-3; TRBD1 agrees at 7 bases. Germline-derived CDR1 and CDR2 are LNHDA and SQIVND (reference sequence). This CDR3 has 16 residues. The J segment lost 7 bases and the V segment lost 3 bases, leaving 12 bases of the junction unmatched. The CDR3 reads CASSIRRGRRWNTIYF. Written as DNA, the CDR3 is TGTGCCAGTAGTATCCGGAGGGGGCGTAGGTGGAACACCATATATTTT.

CDR3 residues: CASSVAPQGEKLFF. The CDR3 bases are TGTGCCAGCAGCGTAGCTCCCCAGGGCGAAAAACTGTTTTTT. The chain joins TRBV9 to TRBJ1-4; tentative D call: TRBD1 (5 bases). The germline V and J ends were trimmed by 0 bases and 8 bases, with 11 bases remaining between them. Germline V gene lookup returns CDR1 SGDLS and CDR2 YYNGEE. The CDR3 contains 14 residues.

A single count supports this clone. The gene calls are TRBV6-5 and TRBJ2-7, with TRBD2 as a possible D gene (6 bases). V lost 6 bases and J 2 bases, leaving 11 bases between the germline ends. The CDR3 contains 13 residues. Per germline, CDR1 MNHEY and CDR2 SVGAGI. The CDR3 region is CASSGTGPYEQYF. The CDR3 DNA is TGTGCCAGCAGCGGGACTGGACCCTACGAGCAGTACTTC.

This clone has a single count. The gene calls are TRBV6-5 and TRBJ1-3, with D hard to call. The V and J ends lost 2 bases and 3 bases respectively, with 11 bases between them. Looked up from germline, CDR1 is MNHEY and CDR2 is SVGAGI. There are 15 residues in the CDR3. CDR3 amino acids: CASSYGSGSGNTIYF. The CDR3, as DNA: TGTGCCAGCAGTTACGGATCAGGTAGTGGAAACACCATATATTTT.

The chain employs TRBV27 and TRBJ1-1; TRBD1 is a possible D gene (6 bases). Germline loops: CDR1 MNHEY, CDR2 SMNVEV (reference sequence). Trimming pared 2 bases from V and 5 bases from J, leaving 21 bases between. CDR3 size: 17 residues. The CDR3, as DNA: TGTGCCAGCAGTTTAACCGGAGGTACAGGGATTAGAACTGAAGCTTTCTTT. This codes for CASSLTGGTGIRTEAFF.

CDR3 in DNA: TGTGCCATCAGTGATATGACTGCCACCGGGGAGACCCAGTACTTC. It translates to CAISDMTATGETQYF. This chain uses TRBV10-3 with TRBJ2-5; no definite D call. Trimming took 3 bases from V and 5 from J, leaving 16 bases between them. CDR1 ENHRY and CDR2 SYGVKD come from the germline V gene. The CDR3 runs 15 residues.

This clone came up once. The genes are TRBV9 and TRBJ2-2; 11 bases line up with TRBD1. Trimming cost V 3 bases and J 6 bases; bases outside gene matches: 1. The CDR3 sequence is 14 residues long. The germline gives CDR1 SGDLS, CDR2 YYNGEE. CDR3 in amino acids: CASSGDRGAGELFF. Here the CDR3 DNA reads TGTGCCAGCAGCGGGGACAGGGGGGCCGGGGAGCTGTTTTTT.

The chain links TRBV10-1 to TRBJ2-5, with D possibly matching TRBD2 (6 bases). Germline CDR1 is WNHNN and CDR2 is SYGVQD (reference sequence). The CDR3 is made up of 15 amino acids. V lost 2 bases, J lost 3 bases, and 13 bases lay in between. CDR3 nucleotides: TGCGCCAGCAGTGAGATAGGAGCGGGTGAAGAGACCCAGTACTTC. This sequence encodes CASSEIGAGEETQYF.

CDR3 region: CASRETGSRGETQYF. DNA for the CDR3: TGTGCCAGTAGGGAAACAGGGTCGCGGGGAGAGACCCAGTACTTC. The chain recombines TRBV19 with TRBJ2-5, with D tentatively TRBD1 or TRBD2 (6 bases each). From germline, CDR1 is LNHDA and CDR2 SQIVND (reference sequence). Trimming removed 6 bases from V and 4 bases from J, with 18 bases in between. The CDR3 runs 15 residues.

The chain combines TRBV6-2 or TRBV6-3 with TRBJ1-1; TRBD1 matches 7 bases. CDR1 is MNHEY and CDR2 is SVGEGT in the germline V gene. With V trimmed by 0 bases and J by 0 bases, 4 bases remained unmatched. The CDR3 has 16 amino acids. The CDR3 spells CASSYSRDRMNTEAFF. CDR3 nucleotides: TGTGCCAGCAGTTACTCCCGGGACAGAATGAACACTGAAGCTTTCTTT.